This T cell receptor beta chain was recovered during a study of T cells in localized non-small cell lung cancer. Points from the study as a whole: In the blood, greater T cell density corresponded to longer overall survival. Sequencing, confined to only one tumor region, leaves heterogeneity possible. Paired adjacent lung recovered a median roughly 50 of the top 100 tumor clones. Uninvolved neighboring lung showed the greatest T cell clonality, exceeding tumor.

Method: immunoSEQ multiplex PCR; TCRdb's copy keeps in-frame clones and lacks some. The repertoire holds around 130,000 clones, with roughly 90% as singletons. Between the trimmed V and J ends, which lost 4 bases and 4 bases, there was a span of 8 bases. This CDR3 spans 12 amino acids. Looked up from germline, CDR1 is SGHDN and CDR2 is FVKESK. With respect to this clone: Its antigen is still unknown.

The chain links TRBV14 to TRBJ2-7; D might be TRBD2 (6 bases). The sequenced sample was peripheral blood, obtained before any cancer treatment. This TCR was recovered from a female donor of 60 years or more with stage I lung adenocarcinoma. The CDR3: CASSLGGYEQYF. DNA for the CDR3: TGTGCCAGCAGCCTTGGGGGGTACGAGCAGTACTTC.